This T cell receptor beta chain was identified during a study of blood T cell repertoires in COVID-19. The CDR3 is 13 amino acids. The germline CDR1 and CDR2 sequences are MNHEY and SMNVEV (reference sequence). Trimming pared 5 bases from V and 8 bases from J, leaving 15 bases between. Sequencing was performed with immunoSEQ multiplex PCR; in TCRdb, only in-frame clones are kept and a portion is missing. The profile shows a few hundred thousand clones, roughly 86% of them singletons. The chain combines TRBV27 with TRBJ1-2; D unclear. This TCR came from a woman aged 25 to 45 who had recovered from COVID-19. Sequencing used PBMCs or T cells enriched from blood (not recorded which). The CDR3 region has the DNA TGTGCCAGCAGTCCCGGTTCCCTTAACGGCTACACCTTC. Translating it yields CASSPGSLNGYTF.